This T cell receptor beta chain appears in the sequencing data of a study of OX40 agonist ivuxolimab in advanced cancers. Study conclusions and caveats: Undetermined was the antigen specificity of the expanded peripheral T cells. People who partly responded at 0.1-3.0 mg/kg had some of the least clonal expansion seen.

The assay was immunoSEQ multiplex PCR, and TCRdb's table has in-frame clones only and misses some. Of roughly 76,000 clones in the sample, roughly 81% were seen once. This clone was seen a single time. Antigen specificity is unknown. This specimen consisted of CD4+ or CD8+ T cells sorted from blood, obtained in a trial of the OX40 agonist ivuxolimab. The sequence derives from an adult with an advanced solid tumor such as melanoma, head and neck, liver or kidney cancer.

The CDR3 loop reads CASSFQNYEQYF. DNA for the CDR3: TGTGCCAGCAGTTTCCAGAACTACGAGCAGTACTTC. The chain links TRBV28 to TRBJ2-5; D remains ambiguous. The end of the DNA is better explained by TRBJ2-7, so the J call may be wrong. The germline CDR1 and CDR2 sequences are MDHEN and SYDVKM. This CDR3 region has 12 residues.